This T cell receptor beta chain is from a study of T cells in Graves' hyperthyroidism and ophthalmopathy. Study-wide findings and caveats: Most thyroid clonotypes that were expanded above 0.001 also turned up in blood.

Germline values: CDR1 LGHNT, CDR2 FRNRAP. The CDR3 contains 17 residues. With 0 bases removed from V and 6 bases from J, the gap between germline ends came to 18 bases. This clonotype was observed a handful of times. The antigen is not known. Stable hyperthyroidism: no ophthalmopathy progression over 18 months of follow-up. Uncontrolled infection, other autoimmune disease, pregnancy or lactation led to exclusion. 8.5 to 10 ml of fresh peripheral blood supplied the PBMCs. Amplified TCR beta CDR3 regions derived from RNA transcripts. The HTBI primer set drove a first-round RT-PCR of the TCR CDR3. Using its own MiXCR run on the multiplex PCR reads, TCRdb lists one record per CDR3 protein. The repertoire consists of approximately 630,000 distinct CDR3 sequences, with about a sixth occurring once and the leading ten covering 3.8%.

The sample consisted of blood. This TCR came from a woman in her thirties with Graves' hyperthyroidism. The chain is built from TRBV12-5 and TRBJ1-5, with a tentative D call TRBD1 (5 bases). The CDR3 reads CASGLVRAEDRGQPQHF. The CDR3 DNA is TGTGCTAGTGGTTTGGTACGGGCAGAAGACAGAGGTCAGCCCCAGCATTTT.